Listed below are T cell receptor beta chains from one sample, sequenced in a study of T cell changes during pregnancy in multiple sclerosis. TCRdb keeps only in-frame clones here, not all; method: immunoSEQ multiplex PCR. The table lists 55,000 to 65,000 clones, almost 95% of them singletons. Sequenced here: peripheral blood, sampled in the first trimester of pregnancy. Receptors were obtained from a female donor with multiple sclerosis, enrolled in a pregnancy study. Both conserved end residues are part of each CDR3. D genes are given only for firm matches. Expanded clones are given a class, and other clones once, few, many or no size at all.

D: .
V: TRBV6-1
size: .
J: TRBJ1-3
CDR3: CASKIDRGSGNTIYF
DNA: TGTGCCAGCAAAATTGACAGAGGCTCTGGAAACACCATATATTTT

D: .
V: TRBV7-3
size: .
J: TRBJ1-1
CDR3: CASSLLPAGMNTEAFF
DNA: TGTGCCAGCAGCCTACTGCCGGCGGGCATGAACACTGAAGCTTTCTTT

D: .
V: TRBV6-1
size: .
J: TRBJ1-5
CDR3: CASSAPAGSNQPQHF
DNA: TGTGCCAGCAGTGCGCCGGCGGGTAGCAATCAGCCCCAGCATTTT

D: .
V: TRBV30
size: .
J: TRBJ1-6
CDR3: CAWSVRLSIGTLRNSPLHF
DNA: TGTGCCTGGAGTGTACGTCTATCGATAGGGACTCTGAGAAATTCACCCCTCCACTTT

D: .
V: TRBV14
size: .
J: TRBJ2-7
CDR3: CASSQQGRLDEQYF
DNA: TGTGCCAGCAGCCAACAGGGTCGACTGGACGAGCAGTACTTC

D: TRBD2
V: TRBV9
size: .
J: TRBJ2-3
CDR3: CASGLAGKLSDTQYF
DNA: TGTGCCAGCGGACTAGCGGGAAAACTCTCAGATACGCAGTATTTT

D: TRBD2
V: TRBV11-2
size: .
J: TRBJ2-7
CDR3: CASSPYRGVGYEQYF
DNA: TGTGCCAGCAGCCCGTATCGGGGGGTGGGCTACGAGCAGTACTTC

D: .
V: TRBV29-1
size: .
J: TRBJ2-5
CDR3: CSVLGAGPPRETQYF
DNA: TGCAGCGTCCTTGGCGCGGGCCCCCCGCGAGAGACCCAGTACTTC

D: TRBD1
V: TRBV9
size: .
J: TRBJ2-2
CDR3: CASSVSGTDKFSAGELFF
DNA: TGTGCCAGCAGCGTGTCCGGGACAGATAAGTTTTCCGCCGGGGAGCTGTTTTTT

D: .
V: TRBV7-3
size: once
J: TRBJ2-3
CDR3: CASSLGRGATDTQYF
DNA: TGTGCCAGCAGCTTAGGACGGGGGGCCACAGATACGCAGTATTTT

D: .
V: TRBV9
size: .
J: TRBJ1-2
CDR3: CASSIPKTGGDGYTF
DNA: TGTGCCAGCAGCATACCTAAGACAGGAGGCGATGGCTACACCTTC

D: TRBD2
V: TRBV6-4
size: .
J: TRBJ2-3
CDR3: CASSGLAGGTDTQYF
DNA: TGTGCCAGCAGTGGACTAGCGGGGGGCACAGATACGCAGTATTTT

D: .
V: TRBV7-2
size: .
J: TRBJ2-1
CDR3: CASSITSHEQFF
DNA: TGTGCCAGCAGCATCACTAGTCATGAGCAGTTCTTC

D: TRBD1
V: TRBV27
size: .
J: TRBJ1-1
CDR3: CASSTLQGGNTEAFF
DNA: TGTGCCAGCAGTACCCTACAGGGGGGGAACACTGAAGCTTTCTTT

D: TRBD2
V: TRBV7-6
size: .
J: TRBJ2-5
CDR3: CASSSRTSDETQYF
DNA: TGTGCCAGCAGCAGCCGGACTAGCGACGAGACCCAGTACTTC

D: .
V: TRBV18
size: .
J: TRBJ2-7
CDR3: CASSRAGTYEQYF
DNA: TGTGCCAGCTCACGGGCAGGTACCTACGAGCAGTACTTC

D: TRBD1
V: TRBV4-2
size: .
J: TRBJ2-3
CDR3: CASSQEGRQGDTQYF
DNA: TGTGCCAGCAGCCAAGAAGGGAGACAGGGGGACACGCAGTATTTT

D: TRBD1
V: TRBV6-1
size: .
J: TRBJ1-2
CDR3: CASSADRANYGYTF
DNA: TGTGCCAGCAGTGCGGACAGGGCTAACTATGGCTACACCTTC

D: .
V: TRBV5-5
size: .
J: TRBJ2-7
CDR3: CASSLYRLAEQYF
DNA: TGTGCCAGCAGCTTGTATCGTCTAGCCGAGCAGTACTTC

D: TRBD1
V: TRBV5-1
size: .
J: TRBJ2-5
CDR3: CASSLGRQGEGTQYF
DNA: TGCGCCAGCAGCTTGGGGAGACAGGGTGAGGGGACCCAGTACTTC

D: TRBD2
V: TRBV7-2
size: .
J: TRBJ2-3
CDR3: CASSVRGGGRYDTQYF
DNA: TGTGCCAGCAGCGTCCGCGGGGGGGGCCGCTACGATACGCAGTATTTT

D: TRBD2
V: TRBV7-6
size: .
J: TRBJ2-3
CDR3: CASSLGPAGARGTDTQYF
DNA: TGTGCCAGCAGCTTAGGTCCAGCGGGGGCCCGGGGCACAGATACGCAGTATTTT

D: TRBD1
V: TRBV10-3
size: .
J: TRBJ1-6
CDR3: CAITGQGIGNSPLHF
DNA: TGTGCCATCACCGGACAGGGGATCGGAAATTCACCCCTCCACTTT

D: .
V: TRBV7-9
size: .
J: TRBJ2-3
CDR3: CASSPPVRYGDTQYF
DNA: TGTGCCAGCAGCCCACCGGTCCGGTATGGAGATACGCAGTATTTT

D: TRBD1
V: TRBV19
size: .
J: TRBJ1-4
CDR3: CASSPQGEEKLFF
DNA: TGTGCCAGTAGCCCACAGGGGGAGGAAAAACTGTTTTTT

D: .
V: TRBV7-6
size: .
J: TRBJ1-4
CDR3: CASSLDGEGDEKLFF
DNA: TGTGCCAGCAGCTTAGACGGGGAGGGTGATGAAAAACTGTTTTTT

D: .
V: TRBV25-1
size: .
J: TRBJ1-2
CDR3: CASSRTDLRWGGYTF
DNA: TGTGCCAGCAGTCGGACAGACTTACGTTGGGGTGGCTACACCTTC

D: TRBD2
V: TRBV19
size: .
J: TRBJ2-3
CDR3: CASSRTSGDPVDGTQYF
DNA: TGTGCCAGTAGTCGGACTAGCGGGGATCCTGTCGACGGTACGCAGTATTTT

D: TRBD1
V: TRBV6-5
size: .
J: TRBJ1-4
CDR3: CASSYSQGAPVEKLFF
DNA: TGTGCCAGCAGTTACTCGCAGGGGGCACCTGTTGAAAAACTGTTTTTT

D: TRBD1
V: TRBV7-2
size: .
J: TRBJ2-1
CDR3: CASSSSGTGTYNEQFF
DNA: TGTGCCAGCAGCTCTTCCGGGACAGGGACCTACAATGAGCAGTTCTTC

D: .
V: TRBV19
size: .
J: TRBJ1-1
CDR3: CASSIPGNTEAFF
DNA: TGTGCCAGTAGTATCCCAGGGAACACTGAAGCTTTCTTT

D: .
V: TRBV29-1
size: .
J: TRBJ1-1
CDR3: CSGQITEAFF
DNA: TGCAGCGGTCAGATAACTGAAGCTTTCTTT

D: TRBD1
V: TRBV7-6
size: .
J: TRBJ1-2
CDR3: CASSLAGQGLYGYTF
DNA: TGTGCCAGCAGCTTAGCGGGACAGGGGCTCTATGGCTACACCTTC

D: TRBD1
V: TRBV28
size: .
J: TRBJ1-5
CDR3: CASLQGALGNQPQHF
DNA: TGTGCCAGCCTACAGGGGGCACTGGGCAATCAGCCCCAGCATTTT

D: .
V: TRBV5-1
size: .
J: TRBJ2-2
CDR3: CASTLRVETGELFF
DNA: TGCGCCAGCACCTTACGAGTAGAGACCGGGGAGCTGTTTTTT

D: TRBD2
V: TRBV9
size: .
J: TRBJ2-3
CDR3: CASSVGNGGAGDTQYF
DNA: TGTGCCAGCAGCGTGGGGAACGGGGGGGCCGGAGATACGCAGTATTTT

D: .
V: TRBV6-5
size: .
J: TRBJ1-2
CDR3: CASSYHRAEIDGYTF
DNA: TGTGCCAGCAGTTACCACAGGGCTGAAATCGACGGCTACACCTTC

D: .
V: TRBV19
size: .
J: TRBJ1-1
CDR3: CASSERMNTEAFF
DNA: TGTGCCAGTAGTGAGAGGATGAACACTGAAGCTTTCTTT

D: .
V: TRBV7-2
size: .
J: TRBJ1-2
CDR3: CASSLNPGRVDYGYTF
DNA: TGTGCCAGCAGCTTAAATCCTGGGAGGGTAGACTATGGCTACACCTTC

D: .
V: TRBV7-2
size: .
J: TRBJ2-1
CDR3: CASSLDLASSYNEQFF
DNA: TGTGCCAGCAGCTTAGATTTGGCTAGCTCCTACAATGAGCAGTTCTTC

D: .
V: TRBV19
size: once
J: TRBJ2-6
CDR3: CASSPGSFRSGANVLTF
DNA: TGTGCCAGTAGTCCGGGGAGTTTTAGATCTGGGGCCAACGTCCTGACTTTC

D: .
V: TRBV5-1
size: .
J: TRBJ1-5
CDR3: CASRIDSPNQPQHF
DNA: TGCGCCAGCAGAATTGACAGTCCGAATCAGCCCCAGCATTTT

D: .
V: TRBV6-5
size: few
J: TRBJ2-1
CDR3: CASSYRQTYNEQFF
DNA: TGTGCCAGCAGTTACCGACAGACATACAATGAGCAGTTCTTC

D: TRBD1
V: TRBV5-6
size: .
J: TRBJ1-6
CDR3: CASSLSGTGDNSPLHF
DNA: TGTGCCAGCAGCTTATCCGGGACAGGGGATAATTCACCCCTCCACTTT

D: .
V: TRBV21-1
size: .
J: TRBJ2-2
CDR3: CASSIAYRGRAAGELFF
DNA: TGTGCCAGCAGCATAGCTTACAGGGGGCGAGCCGCCGGGGAGCTGTTTTTT

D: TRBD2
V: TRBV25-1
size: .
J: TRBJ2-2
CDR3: CARGKRGRGEHRGAVF
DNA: TGTGCCAGAGGAAAGCGGGGGCGCGGCGAACACCGGGGAGCTGTTTTT

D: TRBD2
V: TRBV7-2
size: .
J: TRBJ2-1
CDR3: CASSPGGGEIEQFF
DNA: TGTGCCAGCAGCCCCGGGGGAGGGGAAATTGAGCAGTTCTTC

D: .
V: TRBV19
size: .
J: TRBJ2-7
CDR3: CASSRSGPYEQYF
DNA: TGTGCCAGTAGTCGTAGCGGTCCCTACGAGCAGTACTTC

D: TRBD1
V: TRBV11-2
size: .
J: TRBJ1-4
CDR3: CATAQGAGEKLFF
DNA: TGTGCCACCGCACAGGGGGCCGGTGAAAAACTGTTTTTT

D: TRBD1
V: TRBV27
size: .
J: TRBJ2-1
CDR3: CASSSDRILVNEQFF
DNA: TGTGCCAGCAGTTCGGACAGGATTTTGGTCAATGAGCAGTTCTTC

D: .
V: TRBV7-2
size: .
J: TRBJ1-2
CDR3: CASSLATATSGYTF
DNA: TGTGCCAGCAGCTTAGCAACAGCTACTAGTGGCTACACCTTC

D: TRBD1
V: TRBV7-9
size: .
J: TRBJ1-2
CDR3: CASRSAGTGGKDGYTF
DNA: TGTGCCAGCAGGTCCGCCGGGACAGGGGGAAAGGATGGCTACACCTTC

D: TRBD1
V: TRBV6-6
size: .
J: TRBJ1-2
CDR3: CASSLAGQGADGYTF
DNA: TGTGCCAGCAGTCTCGCCGGGCAGGGGGCTGATGGCTACACCTTC

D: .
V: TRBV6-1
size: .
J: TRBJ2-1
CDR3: CASSAPPWGASSYNEQFF
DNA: TGTGCCAGCAGTGCCCCGCCGTGGGGCGCAAGCTCCTACAATGAGCAGTTCTTC

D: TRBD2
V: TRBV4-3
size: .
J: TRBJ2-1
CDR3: CASSQAGVAGYEQFF
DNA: TGCGCCAGCAGCCAAGCTGGGGTAGCGGGGTATGAGCAGTTCTTC